Many counts were recorded for the clone carrying this T cell receptor (beta chain). Its matching antigen is unknown. The CDR3 loop spans 16 amino acids. Unmatched junction bases numbered 10, after V lost 4 bases and J lost 4 bases. This specimen belongs to a study of CD8 T cells in ankylosing spondylitis. Construction of TCR beta libraries was performed using quantitative 5'-RACE with molecular barcodes. TCRdb re-called the 5' RACE reads with MiXCR, one entry per CDR3 protein. The sample holds about 160,000 distinct CDR3 sequences, approximately 9.9% seen once. Study-level points and caveats: In synovial fluid and blood from reactive arthritis, some motif variants were previously reported. Clones tied to disease were said to be significantly enriched in matched ankylosing spondylitis synovial fluid. Ankylosing spondylitis blood appeared to be characterized by a TCR beta motif of about 8 highly homologous variants.

This clonotype was obtained from a female donor with ankylosing spondylitis or in good health (not recorded which). This chain connects TRBV12-3 or TRBV12-4 to TRBJ1-5; 7 nucleotides align to TRBD1. The sample was blood, either unsorted or a sorted T cell fraction (not recorded which). The CDR3 bases are TGTGCCAGCAGTTCGCCCGCGACAGGGTCAAATCAGCCCCAGCATTTT. This translates into CASSSPATGSNQPQHF.